A selection of T cell receptor beta chains follows, all from one sample in a study of response to subunit inactivated influenza vaccine. MiXCR, applied by TCRdb to the RT-PCR reads, yields one record per CDR3 protein. The sample lists a few hundred thousand distinct CDR3 sequences; about 15% were seen once. Sequenced here: PBMCs from blood, sampled roughly 13 days after vaccination. Source of these receptors: a man in his fifties or sixties who received an inactivated influenza vaccine. CDR3s include the opening cysteine and the closing phenylalanine or tryptophan. Each record gives: V gene, D gene, clone size, J gene, CDR3 protein, CDR3 DNA. The D gene is left open where the match is weak. Clone size, where shown, is once, few, many, or a class for clones that have expanded.

TRBV5-1	TRBD2	.	TRBJ2-1	CASSTIAGTGYNEQFF	TGCGCCAGCAGCACAATAGCGGGAACGGGGTACAATGAGCAGTTCTTC
TRBV27	TRBD1	many	TRBJ2-7	CASSPSGTGAYEQYF	TGTGCCAGCAGTCCCTCCGGGACAGGGGCCTACGAGCAGTACTTC
TRBV9	.	.	TRBJ2-1	CASSVRPLNEQFF	TGTGCCAGCAGCGTGAGACCCCTCAATGAGCAGTTCTTC
TRBV20-1	.	.	TRBJ2-7	CSASSRRSSSYEQYF	TGCAGTGCTAGCAGTAGGCGGTCGAGCTCCTACGAGCAGTACTTC
TRBV7-6	.	.	TRBJ2-3	CASSLEDEIARTDTQYF	TGTGCCAGCAGCTTGGAGGACGAGATCGCTCGCACAGATACGCAGTATTTT
TRBV20-1	TRBD1	few	TRBJ1-6	CSASTRGTGGESYNSPLHF	TGCAGTGCTAGCACTCGAGGGACAGGAGGAGAATCCTATAATTCACCCCTCCACTTT
TRBV12-3/TRBV12-4	TRBD1	few	TRBJ2-7	CASSFPGTGPYEQYF	TGTGCCAGCAGTTTCCCCGGGACAGGCCCCTACGAGCAGTACTTC
TRBV7-2	.	few	TRBJ2-5	CASSPTAFQETQYF	TGTGCCAGCAGCCCCACAGCTTTCCAAGAGACCCAGTACTTC
TRBV10-3	.	.	TRBJ2-5	CAIRQKETQYF	TGTGCCATCAGACAAAAAGAGACCCAGTACTTC
TRBV20-1	TRBD2	few	TRBJ2-1	CSADSGTSDEQFF	TGCAGTGCTGACTCCGGGACTAGCGATGAGCAGTTCTTC
TRBV27	TRBD1	few	TRBJ2-7	CASSLFGQGLSYEQYF	TGTGCCAGCAGTTTATTCGGACAGGGGTTATCCTACGAGCAGTACTTC
TRBV14	.	.	TRBJ2-1	CASSQLASSYNEQFF	TGTGCCAGCAGTCAGCTAGCGAGCTCCTACAATGAGCAGTTCTTC
TRBV6-5	TRBD2	few	TRBJ2-7	CASSFGGRQYEQYF	TGTGCCAGCAGTTTCGGGGGGAGACAATACGAGCAGTACTTC
TRBV4-2	.	few	TRBJ2-7	CASSQESVAAEQYF	TGTGCCAGCAGCCAAGAAAGTGTGGCGGCCGAGCAGTACTTC
TRBV10-2	TRBD1	.	TRBJ1-2	CASSGGGTALSNYGYTF	TGCGCCAGCAGTGGAGGCGGGACAGCTCTAAGTAACTATGGCTACACCTTC
TRBV7-9	TRBD1	few	TRBJ1-1	CASSSDRVNTEAFF	TGTGCCAGCAGCTCTGACAGGGTCAACACTGAAGCTTTCTTT